Presented here are 8 T cell receptor beta chains from one specimen sequenced in a study of CD8+CD57+ T cells in acquired aplastic anemia. TCR beta VDJ and CDR3 were profiled, and genomic DNA was the template. TCRdb reprocessed the reads via MiXCR and lists one record per CDR3 protein. This sample carries around 180,000 distinct CDR3 sequences, roughly 63% of them seen once, and the ten largest clones take less than 55%. Sequenced: sorted CD4+, CD8+, or CD8+CD57+ T cells (not recorded which) from PBMCs. These TCRs come from a human donor in good health.

The rearrangement links TRBV5-1 to TRBJ2-3; 9 bases map to TRBD1. Trimming removed 3 bases from V and 3 bases from J; junction bases left unmatched: 2. The V gene's germline CDR1 is SGHRS and CDR2 YFSETQ. The CDR3 extends over 14 amino acids. CDR3 residues: CASSSGTGTDTQYF. DNA of the CDR3: TGCGCCAGCAGCTCTGGGACAGGGACAGATACGCAGTATTTT.

This clonotype has a single count. The gene calls are TRBV7-2 and TRBJ2-7; D not certain. Germline V gene lookup returns CDR1 SGHTA and CDR2 FQGNSA. Deletions cut 5 bases from V and 5 bases from J, with 10 bases between. CDR3 length: 12 residues. Written as DNA, the CDR3 is TGTGCCAGCAGCCTAGGGTGGGACGAGCAGTACTTC. Translating it yields CASSLGWDEQYF.

The rearrangement links TRBV20-1 to TRBJ1-3, with unresolved D. Germline-derived CDR1 and CDR2 are DFQATT and SNEGSKA (reference sequence). Between the trimmed V and J ends, which lost 7 bases and 4 bases, there was a span of 17 bases. This CDR3 has 14 amino acids. CDR3 DNA sequence: TGCAGTGGCACTACAGAAGACCCCGGAAACACCATATATTTT. Translated: CSGTTEDPGNTIYF.

This clonotype was counted between two and nine times. The chain links TRBV12-3 or TRBV12-4 to TRBJ1-5, with 8 positions matching TRBD1. The V and J ends lost 8 bases and 9 bases, in that order; junction bases with no gene match: 12. This CDR3 contains 14 residues. CDR3 sequence reads: CASRRTGTPLPQHF. As DNA, the CDR3 is TGTGCCAGCCGTCGGACAGGGACACCGCTGCCCCAGCATTTT.

The genes are TRBV29-1 and TRBJ1-6, with 10 bases fitting TRBD1. The CDR3 loop spans 13 amino acids. The germline gives CDR1 SQVTM, CDR2 ANQGSEA. V was pared by 1 base and J by 9 bases, with 0 bases of the junction left unmatched. DNA for the CDR3: TGCAGCGTTGAAGGGGACAGGGGTTCACCCCTCCACTTT. This translates into CSVEGDRGSPLHF.

This clonotype appeared a single time. V usage is TRBV2 and J usage is TRBJ1-2; D not certain. This CDR3 is built from 14 residues. Trimming cost V 3 bases and J 4 bases, with 12 bases left between them. Germline assignment: CDR1 SNHLY and CDR2 FYNNEI. The CDR3 DNA sequence: TGTGCCAGCAGTGACCGACTATTATCCTATGGCTACACCTTC. This gives the protein CASSDRLLSYGYTF.

The V and J genes are TRBV10-3 and TRBJ1-5; D remains ambiguous. Germline V gene sequence: CDR1 ENHRY, CDR2 SYGVKD. CDR3 length equals 14 residues. Trimming shortened V by 0 bases and J by 7 bases, and 10 bases separated the two germline ends. CDR3 bases: TGTGCCATCAGTGAGTCGAGGTGGACCCAGCCCCAGCATTTT. Protein sequence: CAISESRWTQPQHF.

The DNA of the CDR3 is TGCAGTGCCAAAGGAATTAGCGGGAGGAGCTCCTACAATGAGCAGTTCTTC. This gives the protein CSAKGISGRSSYNEQFF. The chain has TRBV20-1 and TRBJ2-1; TRBD2 aligns across 10 bases. The CDR3 is 17 amino acids. The germline V gene has CDR1 DFQATT and CDR2 SNEGSKA (reference sequence). Trimming removed 6 bases from V and 0 bases from J; junction bases left unmatched: 11.